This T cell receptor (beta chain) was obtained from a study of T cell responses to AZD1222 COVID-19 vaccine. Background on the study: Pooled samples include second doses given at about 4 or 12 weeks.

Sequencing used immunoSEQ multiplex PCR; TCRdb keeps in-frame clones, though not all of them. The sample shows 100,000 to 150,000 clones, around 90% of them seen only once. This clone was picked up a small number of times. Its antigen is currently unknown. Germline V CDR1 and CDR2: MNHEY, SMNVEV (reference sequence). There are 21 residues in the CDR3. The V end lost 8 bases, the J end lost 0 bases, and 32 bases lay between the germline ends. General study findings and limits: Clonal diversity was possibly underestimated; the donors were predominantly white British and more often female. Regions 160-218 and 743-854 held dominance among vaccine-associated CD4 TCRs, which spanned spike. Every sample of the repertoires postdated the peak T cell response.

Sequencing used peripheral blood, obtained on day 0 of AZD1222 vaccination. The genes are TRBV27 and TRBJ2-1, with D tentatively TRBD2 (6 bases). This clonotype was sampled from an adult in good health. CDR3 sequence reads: CASGDGLRTGVPGSSYNEQFF. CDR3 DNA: TGTGCCAGCGGGGATGGATTACGGACGGGGGTCCCGGGGAGCTCCTACAATGAGCAGTTCTTC.